The 16 T cell receptor beta chains presented below share a single source sample, sequenced in a study of shared clonotypes between healthy human individuals. Here immunoSEQ multiplex PCR was the method, and the copy in TCRdb shows in-frame clones only, minus some. The profile shows about 2.4 million clones, approximately 94% of them singletons. Sequencing used naive CD4+ T cells from PBMCs. Subset of the sample: CD45RA+ positively selected. These receptors all stem from a young man in good health. Some clones in this sample may be carry-over from other donors' samples.

This clone showed up just a few times. The rearrangement links TRBV4-1 to TRBJ1-5, with 7 bases that match TRBD1. Looked up from germline, CDR1 is MGHRA and CDR2 is YSYEKL. CDR3 size: 14 residues. Trimming at V came to 4 bases and at J to 5 bases, leaving 5 bases not matched to a gene. CDR3 nucleotides: TGCGCCAGCAGCCCGACAGGGCCCCATCAGCCCCAGCATTTT. As protein: CASSPTGPHQPQHF.

V usage is TRBV7-9 and J usage is TRBJ2-5; no firm D call. In germline, CDR1 is SEHNR, CDR2 FQNEAQ (reference sequence). The CDR3 consists of 14 residues. The V end was cut by 5 bases, the J end by 2 bases, with 12 bases between. CDR3 coding DNA: TGTGCCAGCAGCCCACCCCGGGCTCAAGAGACCCAGTACTTC. As protein: CASSPPRAQETQYF. Supplemented by reference TRBV7-9 and TRBJ2-5, the full variable domain reads DTGVSQNPRHKITKRGQNVTFRCDPISEHNRLYWYRQTLGQGPEFLTYFQNEAQLEKSRLLSDRFSAERPKGSFSTLEIQRTEQGDSAMYLCASSPPRAQETQYFGPGTRLLVL.

V usage is TRBV10-3 and J usage is TRBJ2-2; 16 bases agree with TRBD2. CDR1 and CDR2 from the germline V gene are ENHRY and SYGVKD. V shed 6 bases and J 7 bases; nucleotides not matched to a gene: 2. This CDR3 is built from 15 residues. As DNA, the CDR3 is TGTGCCATCAGGGGACTAGCGGGAGGGGACGGGGAGCTGTTTTTT. The encoded protein is CAIRGLAGGDGELFF.

V gene TRBV7-3 combines with J gene TRBJ1-1; 9 nucleotides match TRBD1. V lost 4 bases to trimming and J lost 1 base; unmatched junction nucleotides: 1. From germline, CDR1 is SGHTA and CDR2 FQGTGA. This CDR3 is 14 amino acids long. The CDR3 sequence is CASSWGQGNTEAFF. As DNA, the CDR3 is TGTGCCAGCAGCTGGGGACAGGGGAACACTGAAGCTTTCTTT.

This chain joins TRBV20-1 and TRBJ2-5; the D gene is possibly TRBD1 (5 bases). Deletions cut 6 bases from V and 5 bases from J, with 10 bases between. The length of the CDR3 is 11 residues. Germline lookup yields CDR1 DFQATT and CDR2 SNEGSKA (reference sequence). DNA for the CDR3: TGCAGTGCCCAGGACATTGAGACCCAGTACTTC. It codes for CSAQDIETQYF.

This chain links TRBV7-2 with TRBJ2-7; 7 bases are shared with TRBD1. The CDR3 spans 14 residues. Unmatched junction bases numbered 6, after V lost 5 bases and J lost 2 bases. In germline, CDR1 is SGHTA, CDR2 FQGNSA. CDR3 DNA sequence: TGTGCCAGCAGCCTCCGGGACAGTACCTACGAGCAGTACTTC. This codes for CASSLRDSTYEQYF.

The chain combines TRBV15 with TRBJ1-2; a weak D match, TRBD1 (6 bases). This CDR3 is 16 amino acids long. Germline V CDR1 and CDR2: LNHNV, YYDKDF (reference sequence). The V gene lost 6 bases and the J gene lost 0 bases, with 17 bases spanning the gap. The CDR3 region is CATSRATGRTNYGYTF. The CDR3 DNA reads TGTGCCACCAGTCGTGCGACAGGCCGCACTAACTATGGCTACACCTTC.

This clone was counted once. CDR3 amino acids: CASSLYRGNTIYF. CDR3 sequence (DNA): TGTGCCAGCAGTTTATACAGGGGAAACACCATATATTTT. The chain couples TRBV27 to TRBJ1-3, with a weak D call TRBD1 (5 bases). Germline V CDR1 and CDR2: MNHEY, SMNVEV (reference sequence). Between the trimmed V and J ends, which lost 1 base and 4 bases, there was a span of 5 bases. CDR3 size: 13 residues.

This clone was seen once. Here the CDR3 DNA reads TGTGCCAGCAGCGTAGCTTTGGGCAGGGACACTGAAGCTTTCTTT. Residues: CASSVALGRDTEAFF. J is TRBJ1-1 and V is TRBV9, with D possibly matching TRBD1 (5 bases). Germline lookup yields CDR1 SGDLS and CDR2 YYNGEE. V was cut by 0 bases and J by 3 bases, with 12 bases left in between. The CDR3 is 15 amino acids.

This chain uses TRBV30 with TRBJ2-3; D not certain. Germline V gene sequence: CDR1 GTSNPN, CDR2 SVGIG (reference sequence). Trimming shortened V by 2 bases and J by 2 bases, and 11 bases separated the two germline ends. The CDR3 covers 14 residues. This CDR3 is CAWSPLGVTDTQYF. The CDR3 DNA reads TGTGCCTGGAGTCCCCTTGGGGTCACAGATACGCAGTATTTT. Filled out from reference TRBV30 and TRBJ2-3, the complete variable domain reads SQTIHQWPATLVQPVGSPLSLECTVEGTSNPNLYWYRQAAGRGLQLLFYSVGIGQISSEVPQNLSASRPQDRQFILSSKKLLLSDSGFYLCAWSPLGVTDTQYFGPGTRLTVL.

CDR3 DNA sequence: TGTGCCAGCAGTGTCGGGAGATCTACCTACGAGCAGTACTTC. This sequence encodes CASSVGRSTYEQYF. The rearrangement joins TRBV6-1 to TRBJ2-7; perhaps TRBD2 as D (6 bases). The CDR3 runs 14 residues. Germline CDR1 reads MNHNS; CDR2 reads SASEGT. With 4 bases removed from V and 2 bases from J, the gap between germline ends came to 12 bases.

This clone was counted between two and nine times. This rearrangement joins TRBV30 to TRBJ1-1; a weak D match, TRBD1 (5 bases). The CDR3 runs 13 residues. V lost 2 bases, J lost 1 base, and 8 bases lay in between. The germline V gene has CDR1 GTSNPN and CDR2 SVGIG (reference sequence). CDR3 protein: CAWSPTGNTEAFF. The CDR3 DNA is TGTGCCTGGAGTCCTACAGGGAACACTGAAGCTTTCTTT. Full variable domain (outside the CDR3, taken from reference TRBV30 and TRBJ1-1): SQTIHQWPATLVQPVGSPLSLECTVEGTSNPNLYWYRQAAGRGLQLLFYSVGIGQISSEVPQNLSASRPQDRQFILSSKKLLLSDSGFYLCAWSPTGNTEAFFGQGTRLTVV.

This chain uses TRBV19 with TRBJ2-3; D is ambiguous. The CDR3 covers 17 residues. Germline lookup yields CDR1 LNHDA and CDR2 SQIVND (reference sequence). Deletions cut 0 bases from V and 2 bases from J, with 15 bases between. CDR3 nucleotide sequence: TGTGCCAGTAGTATAGATCAGTCACAGAGAATCACAGATACGCAGTATTTT. It specifies CASSIDQSQRITDTQYF.

This chain uses TRBV7-2 with TRBJ1-1, with D uncertain. This CDR3 has 14 amino acids. CDR1 SGHTA and CDR2 FQGNSA come from the germline V gene. Trimming removed 5 bases at V and 0 bases at J, with 10 bases between. The CDR3 spells CASSLNPMNTEAFF. Written as DNA, the CDR3 is TGTGCCAGCAGCCTAAACCCCATGAACACTGAAGCTTTCTTT.

The chain couples TRBV15 to TRBJ2-7; 12 nucleotides line up with TRBD2. The CDR3 extends over 16 amino acids. Germline V gene data show CDR1 as LNHNV and CDR2 as YYDKDF (reference sequence). V shed 1 base and J 7 bases; nucleotides not matched to a gene: 8. The CDR3 protein is CATSRGGTSGLLEQYF. CDR3 in DNA: TGTGCCACCAGCAGAGGTGGGACTAGCGGGTTGTTGGAGCAGTACTTC.

This chain joins TRBV11-3 and TRBJ2-2, with 7 nucleotides matching TRBD1. The CDR3 spans 17 residues. Germline V gives CDR1 SGHNT, CDR2 YENEEA. The ends lost 3 bases at V and 2 bases at J; junction bases unmatched: 9. The CDR3 spells CASSLDTWTGNTGELFF. CDR3 sequence (DNA): TGTGCCAGCAGCTTGGATACCTGGACAGGCAACACCGGGGAGCTGTTTTTT.